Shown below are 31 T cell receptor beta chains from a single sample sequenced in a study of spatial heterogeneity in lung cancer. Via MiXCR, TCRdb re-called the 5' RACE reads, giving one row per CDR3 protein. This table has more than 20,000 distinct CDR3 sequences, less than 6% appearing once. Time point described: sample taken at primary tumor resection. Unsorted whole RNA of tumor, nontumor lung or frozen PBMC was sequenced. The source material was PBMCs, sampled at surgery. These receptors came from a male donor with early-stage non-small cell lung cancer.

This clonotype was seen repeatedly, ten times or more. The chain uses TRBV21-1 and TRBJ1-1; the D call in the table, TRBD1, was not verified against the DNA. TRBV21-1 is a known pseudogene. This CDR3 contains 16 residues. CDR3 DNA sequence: TGTGCCAGCAGCCCTGACAGGGGCTCGCGAGACACTGAAGCTTTCTTT. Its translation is CASSPDRGSRDTEAFF.

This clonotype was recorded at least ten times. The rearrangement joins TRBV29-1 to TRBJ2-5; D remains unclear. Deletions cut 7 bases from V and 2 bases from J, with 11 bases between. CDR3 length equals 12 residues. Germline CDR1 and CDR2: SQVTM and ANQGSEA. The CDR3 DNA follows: TGCAGCGGTGGAGAGTTACAAGAGACCCAGTACTTC. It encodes CSGGELQETQYF.

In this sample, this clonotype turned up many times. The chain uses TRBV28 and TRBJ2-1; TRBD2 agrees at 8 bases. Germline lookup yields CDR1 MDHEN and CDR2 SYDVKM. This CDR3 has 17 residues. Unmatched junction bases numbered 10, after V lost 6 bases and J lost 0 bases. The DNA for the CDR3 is TGTGCCAGCAGCCCCGGACTAGCCCCTAGCTCCTACAATGAGCAGTTCTTC. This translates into CASSPGLAPSSYNEQFF.

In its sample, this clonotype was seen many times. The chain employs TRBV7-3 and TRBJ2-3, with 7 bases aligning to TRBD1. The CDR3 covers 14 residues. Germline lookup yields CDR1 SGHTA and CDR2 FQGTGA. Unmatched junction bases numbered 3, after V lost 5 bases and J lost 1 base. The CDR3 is CASSIGQGTDTQYF. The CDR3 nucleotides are TGTGCCAGCAGCATTGGACAGGGCACAGATACGCAGTATTTT.

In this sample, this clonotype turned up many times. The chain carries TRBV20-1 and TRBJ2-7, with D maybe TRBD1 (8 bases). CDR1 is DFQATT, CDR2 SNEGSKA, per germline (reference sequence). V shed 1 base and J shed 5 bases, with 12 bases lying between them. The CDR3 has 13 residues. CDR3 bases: TGCAGTGCTAGAGGGACAGGGAGGGACGAGCAGTACTTC. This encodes CSARGTGRDEQYF.

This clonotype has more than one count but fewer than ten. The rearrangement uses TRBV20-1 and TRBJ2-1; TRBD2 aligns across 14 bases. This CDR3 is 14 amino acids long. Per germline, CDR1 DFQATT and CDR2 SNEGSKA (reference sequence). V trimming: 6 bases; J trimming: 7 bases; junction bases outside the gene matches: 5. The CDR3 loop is CSASGLAGENEQFF. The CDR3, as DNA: TGCAGTGCGTCGGGACTAGCGGGAGAAAATGAGCAGTTCTTC.

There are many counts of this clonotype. In DNA form, the CDR3 reads TGCGCCAGCAGCCAAAAATCAGCGGGGGGCTACACAGATACGCAGTATTTT. Protein sequence: CASSQKSAGGYTDTQYF. This sequence joins TRBV5-1 and TRBJ2-3, with TRBD2 matching over 9 bases. The CDR3 has 17 amino acids. The germline CDR1 and CDR2 sequences are SGHRS and YFSETQ. The V and J ends lost 4 bases and 2 bases, in that order; junction bases with no gene match: 11.

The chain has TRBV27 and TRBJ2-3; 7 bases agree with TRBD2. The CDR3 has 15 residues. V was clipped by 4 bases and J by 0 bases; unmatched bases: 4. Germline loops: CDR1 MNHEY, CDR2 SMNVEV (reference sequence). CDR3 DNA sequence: TGTGCCAGCAGTTCGGGACTACATAGCACAGATACGCAGTATTTT. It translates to CASSSGLHSTDTQYF.

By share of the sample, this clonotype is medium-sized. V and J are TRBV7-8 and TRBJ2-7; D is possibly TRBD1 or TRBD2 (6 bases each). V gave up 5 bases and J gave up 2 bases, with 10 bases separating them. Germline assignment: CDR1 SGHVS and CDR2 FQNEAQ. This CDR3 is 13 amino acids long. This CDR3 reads CASSPGGTYEQYF. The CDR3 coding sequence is TGTGCCAGCAGCCCCGGGGGCACCTACGAGCAGTACTTC.

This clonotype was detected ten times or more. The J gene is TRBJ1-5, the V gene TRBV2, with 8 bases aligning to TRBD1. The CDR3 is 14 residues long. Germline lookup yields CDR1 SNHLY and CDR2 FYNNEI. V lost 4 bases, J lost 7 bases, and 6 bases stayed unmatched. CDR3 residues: CASSVGQGGQPQHF. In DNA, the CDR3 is TGTGCCAGCAGTGTAGGACAGGGTGGCCAGCCCCAGCATTTT.

CDR3 in DNA: TGTGCCAGCAGCCCCAGGTCGTTTTATGAGCAGTTCTTC. Protein sequence: CASSPRSFYEQFF. This chain links TRBV5-6 with TRBJ2-1; D is undetermined. Trimming took off 4 bases at V and 8 bases at J, with 13 bases between the two ends. Germline V gives CDR1 SGHDT, CDR2 YYEEEE. CDR3 length: 13 amino acids. Using reference TRBV5-6 and TRBJ2-1 for the parts outside the CDR3, the full variable domain is DAGVTQSPTHLIKTRGQQVTLRCSPKSGHDTVSWYQQALGQGPQFIFQYYEEEERQRGNFPDRFSGHQFPNYSSELNVNALLLGDSALYLCASSPRSFYEQFFGPGTRLTVL.

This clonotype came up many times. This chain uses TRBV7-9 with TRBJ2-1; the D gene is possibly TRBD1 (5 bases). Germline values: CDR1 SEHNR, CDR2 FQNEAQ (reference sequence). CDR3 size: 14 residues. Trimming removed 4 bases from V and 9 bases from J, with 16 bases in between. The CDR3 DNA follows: TGTGCCAGCAGCTCCATCCAGGGAAGAGGTGAGCAGTTCTTC. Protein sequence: CASSSIQGRGEQFF.

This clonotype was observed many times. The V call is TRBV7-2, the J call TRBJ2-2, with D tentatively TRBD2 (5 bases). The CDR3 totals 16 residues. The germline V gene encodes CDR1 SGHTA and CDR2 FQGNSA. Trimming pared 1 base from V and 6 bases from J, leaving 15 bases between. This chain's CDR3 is CASSLDAPTIAGELFF. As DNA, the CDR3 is TGTGCCAGCAGCTTAGATGCCCCGACTATCGCCGGGGAGCTGTTTTTT.

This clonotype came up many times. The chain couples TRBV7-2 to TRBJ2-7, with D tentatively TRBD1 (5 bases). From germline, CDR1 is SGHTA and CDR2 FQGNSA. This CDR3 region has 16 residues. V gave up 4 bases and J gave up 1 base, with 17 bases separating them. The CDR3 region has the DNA TGTGCCAGCAGCTCCAAAGGGGCGGAAACGTCCTACGAGCAGTACTTC. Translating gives CASSSKGAETSYEQYF.

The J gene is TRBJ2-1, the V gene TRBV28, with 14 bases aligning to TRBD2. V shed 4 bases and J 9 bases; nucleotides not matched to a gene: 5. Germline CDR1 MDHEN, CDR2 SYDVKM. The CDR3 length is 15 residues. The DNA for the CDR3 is TGTGCCAGCAGTTGGACTAGCGGGAGGTCGACTGAGCAGTTCTTC. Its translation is CASSWTSGRSTEQFF. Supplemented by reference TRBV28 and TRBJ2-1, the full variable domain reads DVKVTQSSRYLVKRTGEKVFLECVQDMDHENMFWYRQDPGLGLRLIYFSYDVKMKEKGDIPEGYSVSREKKERFSLILESASTNQTSMYLCASSWTSGRSTEQFFGPGTRLTVL.

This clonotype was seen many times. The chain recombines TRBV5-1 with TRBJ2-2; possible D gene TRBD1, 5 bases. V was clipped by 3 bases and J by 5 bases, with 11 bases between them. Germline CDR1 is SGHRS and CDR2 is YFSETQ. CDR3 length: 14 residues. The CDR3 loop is CASSSPQGTGELFF. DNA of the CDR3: TGCGCCAGCAGCTCCCCCCAGGGTACCGGGGAGCTGTTTTTT.

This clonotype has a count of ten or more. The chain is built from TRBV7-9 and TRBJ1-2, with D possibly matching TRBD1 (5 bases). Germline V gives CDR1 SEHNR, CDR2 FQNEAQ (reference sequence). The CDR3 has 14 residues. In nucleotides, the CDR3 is TGTGCTTCCAAGAGCAGGGATGATTTTGGTGGCTACACCTTC. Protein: CASKSRDDFGGYTF.

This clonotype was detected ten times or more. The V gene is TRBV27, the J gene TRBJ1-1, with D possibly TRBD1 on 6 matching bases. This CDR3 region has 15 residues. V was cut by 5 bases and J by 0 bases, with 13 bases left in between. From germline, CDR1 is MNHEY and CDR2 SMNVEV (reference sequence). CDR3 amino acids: CASSKSQGMNTEAFF. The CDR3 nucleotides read TGTGCCAGCAGTAAAAGCCAGGGGATGAACACTGAAGCTTTCTTT.

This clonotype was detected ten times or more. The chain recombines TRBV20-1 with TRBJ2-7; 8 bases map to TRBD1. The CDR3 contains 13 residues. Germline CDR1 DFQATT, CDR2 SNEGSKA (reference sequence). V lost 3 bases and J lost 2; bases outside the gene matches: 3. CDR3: CSASYRGAYEQYF. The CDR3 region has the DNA TGCAGTGCTAGCTACAGGGGGGCCTACGAGCAGTACTTC.

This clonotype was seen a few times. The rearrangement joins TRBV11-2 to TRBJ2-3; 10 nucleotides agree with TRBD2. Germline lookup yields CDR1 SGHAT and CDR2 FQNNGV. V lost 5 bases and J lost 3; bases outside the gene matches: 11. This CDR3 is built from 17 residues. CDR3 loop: CASSRVGGAGGTDTQYF. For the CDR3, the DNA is TGTGCCAGCAGCCGCGTGGGGGGAGCGGGAGGGACAGATACGCAGTATTTT.

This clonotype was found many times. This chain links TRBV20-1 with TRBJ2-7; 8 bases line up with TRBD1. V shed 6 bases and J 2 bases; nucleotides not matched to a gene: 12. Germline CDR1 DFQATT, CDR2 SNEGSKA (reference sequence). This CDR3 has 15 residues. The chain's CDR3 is CSARHPGGNTYEQYF. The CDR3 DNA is TGCAGTGCCAGACACCCAGGGGGCAATACCTACGAGCAGTACTTC.

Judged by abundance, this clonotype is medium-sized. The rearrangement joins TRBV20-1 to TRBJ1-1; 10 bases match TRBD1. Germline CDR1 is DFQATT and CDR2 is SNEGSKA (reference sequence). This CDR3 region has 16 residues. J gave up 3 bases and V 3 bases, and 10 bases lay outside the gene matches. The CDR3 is CSASRGGGQGYTEAFF. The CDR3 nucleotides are TGCAGTGCTAGTAGGGGAGGGGGACAGGGGTACACTGAAGCTTTCTTT.

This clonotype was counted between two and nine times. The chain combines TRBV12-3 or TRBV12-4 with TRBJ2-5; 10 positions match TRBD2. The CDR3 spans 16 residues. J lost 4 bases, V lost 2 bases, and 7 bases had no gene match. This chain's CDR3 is CASSLRASGSRETQYF. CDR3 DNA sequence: TGTGCCAGCAGTTTACGGGCTAGCGGGAGTCGAGAGACCCAGTACTTC.

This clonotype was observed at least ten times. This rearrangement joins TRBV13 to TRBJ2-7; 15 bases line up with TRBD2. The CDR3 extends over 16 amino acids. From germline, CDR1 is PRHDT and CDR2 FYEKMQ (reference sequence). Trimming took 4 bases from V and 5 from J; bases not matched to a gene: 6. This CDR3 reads CASSWGLAGGINEQYF. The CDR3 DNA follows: TGTGCCAGCAGCTGGGGACTAGCGGGAGGTATCAACGAGCAGTACTTC.

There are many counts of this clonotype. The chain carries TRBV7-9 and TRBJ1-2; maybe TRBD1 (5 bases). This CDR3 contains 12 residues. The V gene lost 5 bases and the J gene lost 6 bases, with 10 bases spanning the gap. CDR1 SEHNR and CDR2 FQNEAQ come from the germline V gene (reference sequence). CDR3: CASSAETDGYTF. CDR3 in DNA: TGTGCCAGCAGCGCAGAGACAGATGGCTACACCTTC.

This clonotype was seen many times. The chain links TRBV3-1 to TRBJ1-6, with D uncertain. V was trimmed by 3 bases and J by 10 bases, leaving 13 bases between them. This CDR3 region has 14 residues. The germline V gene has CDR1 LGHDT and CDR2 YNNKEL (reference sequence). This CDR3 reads CASSHAGSGSPLHF. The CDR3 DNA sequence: TGTGCCAGCAGCCACGCCGGTTCAGGATCACCCCTCCACTTT. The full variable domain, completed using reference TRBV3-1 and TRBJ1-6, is DTAVSQTPKYLVTQMGNDKSIKCEQNLGHDTMYWYKQDSKKFLKIMFSYNNKELIINETVPNRFSPKSPDKAHLNLHINSLELGDSAVYFCASSHAGSGSPLHFGNGTRLTVT.

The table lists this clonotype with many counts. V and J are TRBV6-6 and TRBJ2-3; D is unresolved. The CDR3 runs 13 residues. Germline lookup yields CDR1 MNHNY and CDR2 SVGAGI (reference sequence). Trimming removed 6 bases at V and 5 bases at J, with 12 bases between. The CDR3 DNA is TGTGCCAGCAGAAGTTCTTCCCAAGATACGCAGTATTTT. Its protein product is CASRSSSQDTQYF.

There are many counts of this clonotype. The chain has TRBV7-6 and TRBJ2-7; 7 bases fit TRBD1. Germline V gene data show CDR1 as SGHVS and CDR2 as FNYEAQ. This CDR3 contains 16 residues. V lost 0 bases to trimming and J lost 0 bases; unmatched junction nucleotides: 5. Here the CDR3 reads CASSLAPTGSSYEQYF. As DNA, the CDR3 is TGTGCCAGCAGCTTAGCGCCGACAGGGAGCTCCTACGAGCAGTACTTC.

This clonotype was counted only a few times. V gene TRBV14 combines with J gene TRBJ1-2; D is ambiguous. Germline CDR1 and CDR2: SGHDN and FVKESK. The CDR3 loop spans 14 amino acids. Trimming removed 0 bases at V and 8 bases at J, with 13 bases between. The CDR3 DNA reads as TGTGCCAGCAGCCAAGATCTGGTCCTAGGGGGCTACACCTTC. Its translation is CASSQDLVLGGYTF. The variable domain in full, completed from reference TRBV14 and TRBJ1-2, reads EAGVTQFPSHSVIEKGQTVTLRCDPISGHDNLYWYRRVMGKEIKFLLHFVKESKQDESGMPNNRFLAERTGGTYSTLKVQPAELEDSGVYFCASSQDLVLGGYTFGSGTRLTVV.

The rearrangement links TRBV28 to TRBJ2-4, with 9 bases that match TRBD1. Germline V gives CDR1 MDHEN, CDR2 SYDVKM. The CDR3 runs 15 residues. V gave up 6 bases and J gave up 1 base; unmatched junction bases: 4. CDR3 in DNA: TGTGCCAGCAGCAACAGGGGGCCGGCCAAAAACATTCAGTACTTC. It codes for CASSNRGPAKNIQYF.

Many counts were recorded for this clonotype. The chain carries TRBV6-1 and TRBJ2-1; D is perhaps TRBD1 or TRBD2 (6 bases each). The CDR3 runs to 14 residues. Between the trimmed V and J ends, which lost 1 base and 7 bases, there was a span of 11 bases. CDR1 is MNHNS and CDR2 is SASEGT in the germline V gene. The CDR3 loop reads CASSEGGGSNEQFF. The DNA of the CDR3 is TGTGCCAGCAGTGAAGGAGGGGGGTCAAATGAGCAGTTCTTC.